What follows describes a single TCR beta chain. Its antigen remains unidentified. Sorted CD4+ subsets: naive, central memory, regulatory, stem cell-like memory (CD45RO/CCR7/CD25/CD127/CD95/CD27 panel). Sorted populations all had greater than 95% purity. This record belongs to a study of beta chain features in type 1 diabetes. General observations from the study: VDJ junctions from type 1 diabetes patients carried fewer insertions and larger deletions. There was a moderate but significant shortening of TCRB CDR3s in all four CD4+ subsets of Type 1 diabetes patients.

Expressed TCRB transcripts were sequenced after all isolated RNA was converted to cDNA. TCRdb keeps only in-frame clones here, not all; method: immunoSEQ multiplex PCR. The table records a few hundred thousand clones, 11% to 15% of them present only once. The receptor comes from a man aged 25-45 years in good health. Sequenced: central memory CD4+ T cells from blood.

The CDR3: CASSLGREYGYTF. The CDR3 DNA reads as TGTGCCAGCAGCTTGGGGCGGGAGTATGGCTACACCTTC. This chain connects TRBV5-6 to TRBJ1-2, with D unresolved. The germline gives CDR1 SGHDT, CDR2 YYEEEE. Between the trimmed V and J ends, which lost 0 bases and 5 bases, there was a span of 8 bases. The CDR3 has 13 amino acids.